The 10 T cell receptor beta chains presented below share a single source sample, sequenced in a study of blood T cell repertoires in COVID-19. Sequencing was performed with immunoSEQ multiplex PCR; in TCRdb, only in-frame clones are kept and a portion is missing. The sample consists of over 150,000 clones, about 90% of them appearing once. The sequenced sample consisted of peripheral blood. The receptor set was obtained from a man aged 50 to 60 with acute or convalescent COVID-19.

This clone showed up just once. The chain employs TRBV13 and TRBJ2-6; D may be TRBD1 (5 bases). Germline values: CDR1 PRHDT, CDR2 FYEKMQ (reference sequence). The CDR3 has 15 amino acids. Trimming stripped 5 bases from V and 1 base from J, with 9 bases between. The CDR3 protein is CASSPRTSGANVLTF. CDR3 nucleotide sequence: TGTGCCAGCAGCCCTAGGACATCTGGGGCCAACGTCCTGACTTTC. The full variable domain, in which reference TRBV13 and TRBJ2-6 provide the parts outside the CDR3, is AAGVIQSPRHLIKEKRETATLKCYPIPRHDTVYWYQQGPGQDPQFLISFYEKMQSDKGSIPDRFSAQQFSDYHSELNMSSLELGDSALYFCASSPRTSGANVLTFGAGSRLTVL.

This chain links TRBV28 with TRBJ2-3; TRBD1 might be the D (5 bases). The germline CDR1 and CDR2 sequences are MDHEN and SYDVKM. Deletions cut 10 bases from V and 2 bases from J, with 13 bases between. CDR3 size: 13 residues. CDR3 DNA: TGTGCCACCCTTGGGGCAAACACAGATACGCAGTATTTT. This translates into CATLGANTDTQYF. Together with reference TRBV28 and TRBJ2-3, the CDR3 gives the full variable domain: DVKVTQSSRYLVKRTGEKVFLECVQDMDHENMFWYRQDPGLGLRLIYFSYDVKMKEKGDIPEGYSVSREKKERFSLILESASTNQTSMYLCATLGANTDTQYFGPGTRLTVL.

CDR3 residues: CARPPGLAGGLLETQYF. CDR3 nucleotides: TGTGCCAGACCCCCAGGACTAGCGGGAGGGCTGTTAGAGACCCAGTACTTC. This chain joins TRBV2 and TRBJ2-5; TRBD2 agrees at 15 bases. The V segment lost 9 bases and the J segment 4 bases; nucleotides outside the gene matches: 12. CDR1 is SNHLY and CDR2 is FYNNEI in the germline V gene. The CDR3 covers 17 residues.

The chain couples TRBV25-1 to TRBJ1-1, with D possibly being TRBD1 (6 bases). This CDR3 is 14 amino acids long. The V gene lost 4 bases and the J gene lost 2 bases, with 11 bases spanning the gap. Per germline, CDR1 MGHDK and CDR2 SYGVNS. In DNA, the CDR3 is TGTGCCAGCAGTGCCACGACAGGTAACACTGAAGCTTTCTTT. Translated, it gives CASSATTGNTEAFF. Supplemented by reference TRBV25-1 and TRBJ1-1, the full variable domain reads EADIYQTPRYLVIGTGKKITLECSQTMGHDKMYWYQQDPGMELHLIHYSYGVNSTEKGDLSSESTVSRIRTEHFPLTLESARPSHTSQYLCASSATTGNTEAFFGQGTRLTVV.

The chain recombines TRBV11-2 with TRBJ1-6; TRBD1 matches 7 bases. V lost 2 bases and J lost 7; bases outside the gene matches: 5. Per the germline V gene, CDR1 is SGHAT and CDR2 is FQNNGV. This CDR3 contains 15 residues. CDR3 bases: TGTGCCAGCAGCTTATTGACAGGGTCGAATTCACCCCTCCACTTT. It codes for CASSLLTGSNSPLHF.

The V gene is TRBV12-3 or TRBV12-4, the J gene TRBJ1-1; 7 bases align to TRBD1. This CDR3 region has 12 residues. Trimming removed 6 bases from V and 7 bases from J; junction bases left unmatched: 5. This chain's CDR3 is CASRRNRGEAFF. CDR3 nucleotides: TGTGCCAGCAGGCGTAACAGGGGTGAAGCTTTCTTT.

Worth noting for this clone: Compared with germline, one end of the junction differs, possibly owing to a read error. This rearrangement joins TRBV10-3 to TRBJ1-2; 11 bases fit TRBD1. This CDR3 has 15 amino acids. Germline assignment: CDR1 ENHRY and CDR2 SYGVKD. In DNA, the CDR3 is TGTGCCATCAGGGACGGGACAGGGGGTATCTATAGCTACACCTTC. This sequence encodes CAIRDGTGGIYSYTF.

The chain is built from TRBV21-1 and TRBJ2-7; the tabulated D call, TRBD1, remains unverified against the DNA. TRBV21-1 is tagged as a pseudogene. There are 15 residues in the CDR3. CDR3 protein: CASSKSGGPNYEQYV. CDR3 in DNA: TGTGCCAGCAGCAAATCCGGTGGGCCCAACTACGAGCAGTACGTC.

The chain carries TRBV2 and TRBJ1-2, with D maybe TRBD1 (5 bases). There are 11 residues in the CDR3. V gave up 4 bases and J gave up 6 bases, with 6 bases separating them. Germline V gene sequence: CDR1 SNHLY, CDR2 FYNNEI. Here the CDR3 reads CASSGTNGYTF. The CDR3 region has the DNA TGTGCCAGCAGTGGGACAAATGGCTACACCTTC.

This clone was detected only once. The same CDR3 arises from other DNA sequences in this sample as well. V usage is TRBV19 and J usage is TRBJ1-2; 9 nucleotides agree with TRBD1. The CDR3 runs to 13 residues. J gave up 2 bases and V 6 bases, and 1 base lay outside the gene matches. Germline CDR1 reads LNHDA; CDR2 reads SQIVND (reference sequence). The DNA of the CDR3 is TGTGCCAGTAGGGGACAGGGCAACTATGGCTACACCTTC. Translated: CASRGQGNYGYTF.